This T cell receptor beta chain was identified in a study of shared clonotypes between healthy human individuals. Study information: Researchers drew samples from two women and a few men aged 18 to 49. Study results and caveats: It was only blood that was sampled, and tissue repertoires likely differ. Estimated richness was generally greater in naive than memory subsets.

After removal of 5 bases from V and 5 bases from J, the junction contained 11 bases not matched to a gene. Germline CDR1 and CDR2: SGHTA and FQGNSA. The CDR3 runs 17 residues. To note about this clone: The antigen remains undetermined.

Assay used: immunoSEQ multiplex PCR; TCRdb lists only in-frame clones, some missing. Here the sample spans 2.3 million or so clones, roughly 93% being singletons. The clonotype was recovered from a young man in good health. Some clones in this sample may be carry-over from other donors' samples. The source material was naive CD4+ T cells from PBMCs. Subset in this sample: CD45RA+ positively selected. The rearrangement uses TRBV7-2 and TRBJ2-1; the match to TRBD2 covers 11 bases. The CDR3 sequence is CASSRPPGLAVDNEQFF. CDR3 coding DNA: TGTGCCAGCAGCCGACCACCGGGACTAGCGGTTGACAATGAGCAGTTCTTC.